The 26 T cell receptor beta chains below were found in one sample sequenced in a study of regulatory T cells in long-lasting Graves disease. Time point of the sample: newly diagnosed GD, antithyroid drugs for less than 3 months. PBMC-extracted RNA yielded the TCR library. The TCR beta library used iRepertoire HTBI primers with Arm-PCR amplification of CDR3. TCRdb independently ran MiXCR on the multiplex PCR reads; one entry per CDR3 protein. The sample contains around 360,000 distinct CDR3 sequences, 15% to 20% of which appear only once. These data are also associated with another study on T cells in Graves' hyperthyroidism and ophthalmopathy.

The source material was peripheral blood mononuclear cells (PBMCs), sampled at new diagnosis, from a patient treated with antithyroid drugs. The origin of the receptors is a woman younger than 35 with Graves disease.

This chain joins TRBV5-5 and TRBJ2-1; tentatively, D is TRBD1 (5 bases). CDR1 is SGHKS, CDR2 YYEKEE, per germline (reference sequence). V lost 0 bases, J lost 7 bases, and 8 bases lay in between. The CDR3 sequence is 13 residues long. The CDR3 here is CASSLAPGNEQFF. DNA of the CDR3: TGTGCCAGCAGCTTGGCCCCAGGGAATGAGCAGTTCTTC.

The V and J genes are TRBV5-1 and TRBJ2-2, with 15 positions matching TRBD2. Trimming cost V 3 bases and J 6 bases; bases outside gene matches: 3. Germline V gene data show CDR1 as SGHRS and CDR2 as YFSETQ. The length of the CDR3 is 16 residues. CDR3 in amino acids: CASSWGLAGGPGELFF. The DNA for the CDR3 is TGCGCCAGCAGCTGGGGACTAGCGGGAGGTCCCGGGGAGCTGTTTTTT.

A remark on this clonotype: Given a much more abundant clone one base away, this may be a read error. The chain recombines TRBV7-2 with TRBJ2-1; D might be TRBD2 (5 bases). CDR3 length: 17 residues. The germline gives CDR1 SGHTA, CDR2 FQGNSA. The CDR3 region is CASSPGVLNPSYNDQFF. CDR3 bases: TGTGCCAGCAGCCCCGGGGTGCTCAACCCTTCCTACAATGATCAGTTCTTC.

At least ten counts were recorded for this clonotype. An end of the junction differs from the germline gene, which may be a read error. V and J are TRBV7-9 and TRBJ2-7; perhaps TRBD1 as D (6 bases). Germline assignment: CDR1 SEHNR and CDR2 FQNEAQ (reference sequence). The CDR3 length is 16 residues. In DNA, the CDR3 is TGTGCCAGCAGCCCGGCTGCGCCAGGGGAATCCTCCGAGCAGTACTTC. Translated, it gives CASSPAAPGESSEQYF.

This clonotype has a handful of counts. The gene calls are TRBV7-9 and TRBJ1-4; TRBD1 is a possible D gene (5 bases). The V gene lost 0 bases and the J gene lost 13 bases, with 12 bases spanning the gap. CDR3 length equals 13 residues. Germline lookup yields CDR1 SEHNR and CDR2 FQNEAQ (reference sequence). CDR3 in amino acids: CASSLAGAQGLFF. CDR3 nucleotide sequence: TGTGCCAGCAGCTTAGCGGGCGCCCAGGGACTGTTTTTT. The full variable domain, completed using reference TRBV7-9 and TRBJ1-4, is DTGVSQNPRHKITKRGQNVTFRCDPISEHNRLYWYRQTLGQGPEFLTYFQNEAQLEKSRLLSDRFSAERPKGSFSTLEIQRTEQGDSAMYLCASSLAGAQGLFFGSGTQLSVL.

The chain carries TRBV3-1 and TRBJ2-2; 7 bases map to TRBD2. CDR1 is LGHDT, CDR2 YNNKEL, per germline (reference sequence). Losses at the gene ends were 0 bases for V and 3 bases for J; bases not matched to a gene: 1. This CDR3 is 15 amino acids long. The CDR3 nucleotides are TGTGCCAGCAGCCAAGATGGGGGGGACACCGGGGAGCTGTTTTTT. Its protein product is CASSQDGGDTGELFF.

The sample holds a few counts of this clonotype. The V call is TRBV6-1, the J call TRBJ1-1; D unresolved. The CDR3 has 14 amino acids. Germline V gene lookup returns CDR1 MNHNS and CDR2 SASEGT. Trimming shortened V by 3 bases and J by 1 base, and 9 bases separated the two germline ends. The CDR3 is CASSEQRSNTEAFF. The CDR3 region has the DNA TGTGCCAGCAGTGAGCAACGGTCGAACACTGAAGCTTTCTTT.

The chain links TRBV18 to TRBJ2-5, with 8 positions matching TRBD1. Trimming at V came to 5 bases and at J to 5 bases, leaving 16 bases not matched to a gene. CDR3 length: 17 amino acids. From germline, CDR1 is KGHSH and CDR2 LQKENI. The CDR3: CASSGQGGQGVRETQYF. In DNA form, the CDR3 reads TGTGCCAGCTCAGGACAGGGAGGACAGGGAGTTCGGGAGACCCAGTACTTC.

The rearrangement joins TRBV10-2 to TRBJ2-1; the match to TRBD1 covers 9 bases. This CDR3 is built from 14 residues. V shed 5 bases and J 2 bases; nucleotides not matched to a gene: 1. Germline V lookup: CDR1 WSHSY, CDR2 SAAADI. In DNA, the CDR3 is TGCGCCAGCAGTACAGGGGGCGCCTACAATGAGCAGTTCTTC. Encoded protein: CASSTGGAYNEQFF.

This clonotype was seen only a few times. This rearrangement joins TRBV6-5 to TRBJ2-7, with D possibly being TRBD1 or TRBD2 (5 bases each). V gave up 2 bases and J gave up 7 bases, with 15 bases separating them. Germline V gene data show CDR1 as MNHEY and CDR2 as SVGAGI. There are 14 residues in the CDR3. Written as DNA, the CDR3 is TGTGCCAGCAGTTACGGGACGACCCCGGGGGAGCAGTACTTC. It is translated as CASSYGTTPGEQYF.

As concerns this clonotype: The junction departs from the called germline gene at one end, perhaps through a read error. V and J are TRBV5-1 and TRBJ2-3; D not resolved. Germline assignment: CDR1 SGHRS and CDR2 YFSETQ. The CDR3 extends over 13 amino acids. This chain's CDR3 is CASSFWALDTQYF. The CDR3 DNA sequence: TGTGCCAGCAGCTTCTGGGCTCTGGATACGCAGTATTTT.

Details on this clonotype: A much larger clone is a single base away; this may be a read error. The chain uses TRBV12-3 or TRBV12-4 and TRBJ1-2, with 12 bases lining up with TRBD1. Trimming took 4 bases from V and 7 from J; bases not matched to a gene: 1. The CDR3 spans 13 residues. The CDR3 DNA sequence: TGTGCCAGCAGTTCGGGACAGGGGGCTGGCTACACCTTC. It yields the protein CASSSGQGAGYTF.

This chain links TRBV6-4 with TRBJ2-1; D gene unclear. Germline CDR1 MRHNA, CDR2 SNTAGT. Trimming took off 5 bases at V and 9 bases at J, with 14 bases between the two ends. The CDR3 has 13 residues. The CDR3 DNA sequence: TGTGCCAGCAGTCTCACGAGAGACGGTGAGCAGTTCTTC. Amino acids: CASSLTRDGEQFF.

The J gene is TRBJ1-1, the V gene TRBV2; 7 bases fit TRBD1. Trimming at V came to 7 bases and at J to 6 bases, leaving 17 bases not matched to a gene. CDR3 length: 16 residues. Germline CDR1 SNHLY, CDR2 FYNNEI. The DNA of the CDR3 is TGTGCCAGCACCCTACCTGGCCGGCAGGGGGTCCCTGAAGCTTTCTTT. Residues: CASTLPGRQGVPEAFF.

This clonotype turned up a few times. The CDR3 DNA reads as TGTGCCAGCAGCCCGAGAAGCGGGCCCAGCTACAATGAGCAGTTCTTC. Translation: CASSPRSGPSYNEQFF. The chain has TRBV9 and TRBJ2-1, with a tentative D call TRBD2 (6 bases). The CDR3 is 16 amino acids. Trimming removed 4 bases at V and 3 bases at J, with 17 bases between. Germline CDR1 reads SGDLS; CDR2 reads YYNGEE.

This clonotype was seen a handful of times. The CDR3 spells CASSPDSSSQPQHF. The CDR3 nucleotides are TGTGCCAGCAGTCCTGACAGTAGTAGTCAGCCCCAGCATTTT. This sequence joins TRBV7-2 and TRBJ1-5; D is perhaps TRBD1 (5 bases). Germline V gene sequence: CDR1 SGHTA, CDR2 FQGNSA. The V end lost 6 bases, the J end lost 6 bases, and 15 bases lay between the germline ends. This CDR3 comprises 14 residues.

This clonotype occurred many times. The chain couples TRBV7-9 to TRBJ1-6; D is perhaps TRBD1 (5 bases). CDR1 and CDR2 from the germline V gene are SEHNR and FQNEAQ (reference sequence). The CDR3 totals 15 residues. Trimming removed 4 bases at V and 9 bases at J, with 16 bases between. CDR3 residues: CASSSGTAWGSPLHF. CDR3 coding DNA: TGTGCCAGCAGCTCAGGGACGGCCTGGGGTTCACCCCTCCACTTT.

This clonotype was picked up a small number of times. The rearrangement uses TRBV5-1 and TRBJ2-3, with D possibly matching TRBD1 (6 bases). Germline V gene data show CDR1 as SGHRS and CDR2 as YFSETQ. Trimming left V 5 bases short and J 7 bases short, with 23 bases between. This CDR3 is 16 amino acids long. The CDR3 DNA follows: TGCGCCAGCAGGACCATAGAGCAGGGGAAAGAAAATACGCAGTATTTT. Amino acid sequence: CASRTIEQGKENTQYF.

This clonotype was detected ten times or more. This chain links TRBV3-1 with TRBJ1-3; D unresolved. This CDR3 is built from 13 residues. Germline assignment: CDR1 LGHDT and CDR2 YNNKEL (reference sequence). The ends were cut back, 2 bases at V and 8 bases at J, with 10 bases in the middle. DNA of the CDR3: TGTGCCAGCAGCCAATTGGTTGGGCACACCATATATTTT. This gives the protein CASSQLVGHTIYF.

Regarding this clonotype: Likely a read error: the CDR3 ends without its conserved phenylalanine or tryptophan. It is unclear where the CDR3 begins or ends on the DNA, so no DNA is shown, and the CDR3 is as TCRdb lists it. The chain links TRBV11-2 to TRBJ2-3; the table's TRBD1 call for D was not verified on the DNA. CDR1 is SGHAT and CDR2 is FQNNGV in the germline V gene. The CDR3 has 16 residues if both end residues are counted. CDR3 in amino acids: CASSSNTDRSGHSQCY.

This clonotype was detected many times. This chain connects TRBV30 to TRBJ1-1; 8 bases match TRBD1. Germline CDR1 GTSNPN, CDR2 SVGIG (reference sequence). J was trimmed by 2 bases and V by 5 bases; bases with no gene match: 7. CDR3 length: 14 amino acids. For the CDR3, the DNA is TGTGCCTGGGGAGACAGGGGCATAAACACTGAAGCTTTCTTT. It is translated as CAWGDRGINTEAFF.

This clonotype was seen at least ten times. V and J are TRBV3-1 and TRBJ2-7, with 7 bases that match TRBD1. The J segment lost 5 bases and the V segment lost 6 bases, leaving 4 bases of the junction unmatched. The CDR3 length is 12 residues. CDR1 is LGHDT, CDR2 YNNKEL, per germline (reference sequence). CDR3 sequence (DNA): TGTGCCAGCAGACTACAGGGGAACGAGCAGTACTTC. This codes for CASRLQGNEQYF.

This clonotype came up many times. The rearrangement links TRBV6-1 to TRBJ2-7, with a tentative D call TRBD2 (6 bases). The germline V gene has CDR1 MNHNS and CDR2 SASEGT. This CDR3 is built from 17 residues. The germline V and J ends were trimmed by 4 bases and 0 bases, with 19 bases remaining between them. The CDR3 is CASSVGRFGKSSYEQYF. The CDR3 nucleotides are TGTGCCAGCAGTGTGGGGAGGTTTGGGAAGAGCTCCTACGAGCAGTACTTC.

For this clonotype: Given a much more abundant clone one base away, this may be a read error. This rearrangement joins TRBV5-5 to TRBJ1-1; D is possibly TRBD1 (6 bases). This CDR3 contains 14 residues. V gave up 3 bases and J gave up 1 base, with 10 bases separating them. The germline V gene encodes CDR1 SGHKS and CDR2 YYEKEE (reference sequence). In DNA, the CDR3 is TGTGCCAGCAGCTCCGGACAGTCGAACACTGAAGCTTTCTTT. This translates into CASSSGQSNTEAFF.

The chain carries TRBV5-1 and TRBJ1-1, with 7 bases fitting TRBD1. V dropped 1 base and J dropped 4; count of bases not matched to a gene: 7. The germline V gene has CDR1 SGHRS and CDR2 YFSETQ. The CDR3 spans 15 residues. The CDR3 nucleotides are TGCGCCAGCAGCTTGAACCCGACAGGGCTCACTGAAGCTTTCTTT. Translating it yields CASSLNPTGLTEAFF.

Concerning this clonotype itself: A much larger clone sits a single nucleotide away, making a read error possible. This chain uses TRBV6-9 with TRBJ2-7; no definite D call. Germline V gene sequence: CDR1 MNHGY, CDR2 SVAAGI. The CDR3 contains 14 residues. Here the CDR3 reads CASSSDGYSYEQCF. CDR3 bases: TGTGCCAGCAGTTCCGACGGCTACTCCTACGAGCAGTGCTTC.